The rows below give T cell receptor beta chains drawn from one sample of a study of blood T cell repertoires in COVID-19. Some clones are missing from TCRdb's copy, which holds only in-frame ones; the method was immunoSEQ multiplex PCR. The table records roughly 290,000 clones, around 90% of them present only once. Sequences were obtained from PBMCs or T cells enriched from blood (not recorded which). Every receptor here comes from a woman aged 18-29 years with acute COVID-19. Both conserved end residues are part of each CDR3. A D gene is named only where the DNA matches it firmly. Clone size, where shown, is once, few, many, or a class for clones that have expanded.

CASTPIGGLKEKLFF,TGTGCCAGCACCCCAATTGGAGGGTTGAAGGAAAAACTGTTTTTT,TRBV28,NA,NA,TRBJ1-4
CASSQYPSGSTDTQYF,TGTGCCAGCTCACAATATCCTAGCGGGAGCACAGATACGCAGTATTTT,TRBV18,TRBD2,NA,TRBJ2-3
CASSGEIWTGDYGYTF,TGTGCCAGCAGCGGCGAAATTTGGACAGGGGACTATGGCTACACCTTC,TRBV7-8,TRBD1,once,TRBJ1-2
CASSRQSGGYEQYF,TGTGCCAGCAGCCGACAGAGCGGGGGCTACGAGCAGTACTTC,TRBV2,TRBD2,NA,TRBJ2-7
CASSPAPTYEQYF,TGTGCCAGCTCACCGGCTCCGACATACGAGCAGTACTTC,TRBV18,NA,NA,TRBJ2-7
CASKKNVANNEKLFF,TGTGCCAGCAAGAAAAACGTGGCCAATAATGAAAAACTGTTTTTT,TRBV27,NA,NA,TRBJ1-4
CASSLTSTDTQYF,TGTGCCAGCAGTCTAACTAGCACAGATACGCAGTATTTT,TRBV6-2/TRBV6-3,NA,NA,TRBJ2-3
CASSLAGSTDTQYF,TGTGCCAGCAGCTTGGCGGGTAGCACAGATACGCAGTATTTT,TRBV5-5,NA,NA,TRBJ2-3
CASGLTRERSYEQYF,TGTGCCAGCGGCCTGACTAGAGAGCGGTCCTACGAGCAGTACTTC,TRBV27,NA,NA,TRBJ2-7
CASSLHPTGQGVAEAFF,TGTGCCAGCAGCTTACACCCGACCGGACAGGGGGTCGCTGAAGCTTTCTTT,TRBV7-2,TRBD1,NA,TRBJ1-1
CASSYSGGLNEQYF,TGTGCCAGCAGTTACTCCGGGGGGCTGAACGAGCAGTACTTC,TRBV6-5,NA,NA,TRBJ2-7